The 12 T cell receptor beta chains presented below share a single source sample, sequenced in a study of OX40 agonist ivuxolimab in advanced cancers. Generated by immunoSEQ multiplex PCR, the TCRdb table keeps only in-frame clones and is missing some. This sample has about 74,000 clones, with 84% found just once. Sequencing used CD4+ or CD8+ T cells sorted from blood, obtained in a trial of the OX40 agonist ivuxolimab. All receptors derive from an adult with an advanced solid tumor such as melanoma, head and neck, liver or kidney cancer.

The rearrangement uses TRBV6-1 and TRBJ1-1; a weak D match, TRBD1 (6 bases). The germline V and J ends were trimmed by 3 bases and 5 bases, with 10 bases remaining between them. CDR1 and CDR2 (germline): MNHNS, SASEGT. CDR3 length equals 13 residues. In DNA, the CDR3 is TGTGCCAGCAGTGAGAGGACAGCGACTGAAGCTTTCTTT. Translating it yields CASSERTATEAFF.

This clone was detected once. J is TRBJ1-4 and V is TRBV7-9, with D possibly matching TRBD1 (5 bases). CDR3 length: 13 residues. V was cut by 5 bases and J by 8 bases, with 12 bases left in between. CDR1 SEHNR and CDR2 FQNEAQ come from the germline V gene (reference sequence). CDR3 sequence: CASSATATEKLFF. CDR3 DNA: TGTGCCAGCAGCGCGACAGCGACGGAAAAACTGTTTTTT.

The rearrangement links TRBV4-1 to TRBJ2-5, with 8 bases lining up with TRBD1. CDR1 is MGHRA and CDR2 is YSYEKL in the germline V gene. J was trimmed by 5 bases and V by 3 bases; bases with no gene match: 5. The CDR3 consists of 14 residues. In DNA, the CDR3 is TGCGCCAGCAGCCAGTCGAACAGGGGGGAGACCCAGTACTTC. Its translation is CASSQSNRGETQYF.

The V and J genes are TRBV4-1 and TRBJ2-2, with 7 bases aligning to TRBD1. The CDR3 covers 17 residues. V dropped 2 bases and J dropped 5; count of bases not matched to a gene: 11. Germline V gives CDR1 MGHRA, CDR2 YSYEKL. The DNA for the CDR3 is TGCGCCAGCAGCCAAATTGGGAGACAGGGCAGAACCGGGGAGCTGTTTTTT. It codes for CASSQIGRQGRTGELFF.

V and J are TRBV6-9 and TRBJ1-1; TRBD1 matches 9 bases. V lost 6 bases to trimming and J lost 5 bases; unmatched junction nucleotides: 4. Germline V gives CDR1 MNHGY, CDR2 SVAAGI. This CDR3 is 13 amino acids long. This CDR3 reads CASSLQGATEAFF. CDR3 in DNA: TGTGCCAGCAGCTTACAGGGGGCAACTGAAGCTTTCTTT.

The rearrangement uses TRBV20-1 and TRBJ2-7; D possibly uses TRBD1 or TRBD2 (7 bases each). Germline-derived CDR1 and CDR2 are DFQATT and SNEGSKA (reference sequence). The CDR3 has 11 residues. CDR3 sequence reads: CNSNSGGALYF. CDR3 nucleotide sequence: TGCAACTCTAACTCAGGGGGGGCACTGTACTTC.

The chain links TRBV10-1 to TRBJ2-3; 8 nucleotides agree with TRBD2. CDR1 and CDR2 from the germline V gene are WNHNN and SYGVQD (reference sequence). The junction had 3 bases not matched to a gene; V was cut back by 0 bases and J by 4 bases. This CDR3 comprises 15 residues. CDR3 loop: CASSESLAGPDTQYF. The DNA for the CDR3 is TGCGCCAGCAGTGAGTCCCTAGCGGGCCCAGATACGCAGTATTTT.

This chain links TRBV9 with TRBJ2-2; weak D call: TRBD1 (5 bases). V was cut by 4 bases and J by 0 bases, with 13 bases left in between. The CDR3 is made up of 16 amino acids. CDR1 and CDR2 (germline): SGDLS, YYNGEE. As DNA, the CDR3 is TGTGCCAGCAGCTTCCTACAGGACCCGAACACCGGGGAGCTGTTTTTT. This codes for CASSFLQDPNTGELFF.

This rearrangement joins TRBV5-1 to TRBJ2-1, with D unresolved. The V gene's germline CDR1 is SGHRS and CDR2 YFSETQ. V lost 7 bases and J lost 0, with 14 bases in between. The CDR3 is 15 amino acids. The CDR3: CASSDILSSYNEQFF. As DNA, the CDR3 is TGCGCCAGCTCAGACATCTTAAGCTCCTACAATGAGCAGTTCTTC.

This clone was counted a single time. This chain connects TRBV16 to TRBJ2-4; D is perhaps TRBD2 (5 bases). V was shortened by 3 bases and J by 3 bases, with 18 bases between the two germline ends. Germline lookup yields CDR1 KGHSY and CDR2 FQNENV. This CDR3 has 17 amino acids. The DNA of the CDR3 is TGTGCCAGCAGCCATACCACCGCGGGCCGAAACAAAAACATTCAGTACTTC. This gives the protein CASSHTTAGRNKNIQYF.

In its sample, this clone was seen a few times. The rearrangement joins TRBV19 to TRBJ1-1, with D tentatively TRBD1 (5 bases). The germline V gene has CDR1 LNHDA and CDR2 SQIVND (reference sequence). V shed 4 bases and J shed 5 bases, with 11 bases lying between them. The CDR3 spans 13 residues. CDR3 protein: CASSSRGRTEAFF. The DNA of the CDR3 is TGTGCCAGTAGTAGCCGGGGACGGACTGAAGCTTTCTTT.

The gene calls are TRBV18 and TRBJ1-5; tentatively, D is TRBD1 (5 bases). CDR3 size: 14 residues. V was clipped by 6 bases and J by 2 bases, with 11 bases between them. In germline, CDR1 is KGHSH, CDR2 LQKENI. The CDR3 DNA sequence: TGTGCCAGCTCTCAAGGGGAGGGCAATCAGCCCCAGCATTTT. Translated, it gives CASSQGEGNQPQHF.